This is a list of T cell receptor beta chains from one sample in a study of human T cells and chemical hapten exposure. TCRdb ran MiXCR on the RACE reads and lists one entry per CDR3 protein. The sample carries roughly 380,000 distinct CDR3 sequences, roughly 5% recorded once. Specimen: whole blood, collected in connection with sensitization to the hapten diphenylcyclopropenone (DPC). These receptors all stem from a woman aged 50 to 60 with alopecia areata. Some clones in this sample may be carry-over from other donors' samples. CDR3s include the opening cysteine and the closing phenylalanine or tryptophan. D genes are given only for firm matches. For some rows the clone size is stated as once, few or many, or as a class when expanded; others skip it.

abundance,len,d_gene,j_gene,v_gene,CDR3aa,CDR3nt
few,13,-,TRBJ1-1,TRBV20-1,CSAPRNANTEAFF,TGCAGTGCCCCGAGAAATGCTAACACTGAAGCTTTCTTT
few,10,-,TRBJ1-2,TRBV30,CAWSGYGYTF,TGTGCCTGGAGTGGCTATGGCTACACCTTC
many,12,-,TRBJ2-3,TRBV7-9,CASSSNGDTQYF,TGTGCCAGCAGCTCTAATGGGGATACGCAGTATTTT
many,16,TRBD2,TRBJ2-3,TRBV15,CATSSGGLAGPDTQYF,TGTGCCACCAGCAGCGGGGGACTAGCGGGTCCAGATACGCAGTATTTT
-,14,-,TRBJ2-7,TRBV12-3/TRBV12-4,CASSFGGLGREQYF,TGTGCCAGCAGTTTTGGGGGCTTAGGGCGGGAGCAGTACTTC
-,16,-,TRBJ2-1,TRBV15,CATSRVKLTGDNEQFF,TGTGCCACCAGCAGAGTTAAGCTCACGGGGGACAATGAGCAGTTCTTC
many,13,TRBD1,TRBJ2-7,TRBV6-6,CASSWDRAYEQYF,TGTGCCAGCAGTTGGGACAGGGCCTACGAGCAGTACTTC
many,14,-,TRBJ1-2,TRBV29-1,CSVEDPNRAWGYTF,TGCAGCGTTGAAGACCCAAACAGGGCGTGGGGCTACACCTTC
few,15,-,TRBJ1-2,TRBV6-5,CASSYSQGPSRGYTF,TGTGCCAGCAGTTACTCACAGGGTCCTTCCCGTGGCTACACCTTC
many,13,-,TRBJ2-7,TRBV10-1,CASSDLASYEQYF,TGCGCCAGCAGTGATCTAGCCTCCTACGAGCAGTACTTC
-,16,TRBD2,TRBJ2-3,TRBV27,CASSLVAGGPGGTQYF,TGTGCCAGCAGTTTAGTAGCGGGAGGGCCGGGGGGTACGCAGTATTTT
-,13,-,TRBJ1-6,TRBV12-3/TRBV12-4,CASSLGGRAPLHF,TGTGCCAGCAGTTTGGGTGGGAGGGCACCCCTCCACTTT
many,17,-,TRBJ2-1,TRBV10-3,CAISESLRDGAYNEQFF,TGTGCCATCAGTGAGTCGTTGCGGGATGGGGCCTACAATGAGCAGTTCTTC
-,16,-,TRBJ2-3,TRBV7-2,CASSLSAGSSTDTQYF,TGTGCCAGCAGCTTATCTGCGGGGTCTAGCACAGATACGCAGTATTTT
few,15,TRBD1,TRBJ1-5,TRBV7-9,CASSLVGGRDQPQHF,TGTGCCAGCAGCTTAGTAGGGGGCCGGGATCAGCCCCAGCATTTT
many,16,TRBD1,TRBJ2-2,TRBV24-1,CATSDSGQGNTGELFF,TGTGCCACCAGTGATTCCGGACAGGGGAACACCGGGGAGCTGTTTTTT
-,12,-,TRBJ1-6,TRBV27,CASSFQGTPLHF,TGTGCCAGCAGTTTTCAGGGGACACCCCTCCACTTT
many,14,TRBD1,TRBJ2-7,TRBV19,CASSTTGQGSEQYF,TGTGCCAGTAGTACCACCGGACAGGGCTCCGAGCAGTACTTC
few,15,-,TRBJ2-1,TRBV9,CASSVGGQSWNEQFF,TGTGCCAGCAGCGTAGGGGGTCAGTCCTGGAATGAGCAGTTCTTC
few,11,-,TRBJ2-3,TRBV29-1,CSVRLGPTQYF,TGCAGCGTTCGACTAGGTCCTACGCAGTATTTT
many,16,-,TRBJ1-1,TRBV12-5,CASGLGSGLLNTEAFF,TGTGCTAGTGGTTTGGGTTCGGGACTCCTGAACACTGAAGCTTTCTTT
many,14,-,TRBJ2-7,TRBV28,CASSLGTQSGEQYF,TGTGCCAGCAGTTTAGGGACACAATCCGGCGAGCAGTACTTC
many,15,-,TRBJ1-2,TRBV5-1,CASSYDRKSRYGYTF,TGCGCCAGCAGCTACGACAGGAAGTCCCGCTATGGCTACACCTTC
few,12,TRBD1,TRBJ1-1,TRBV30,CAWENRGTEAFF,TGTGCCTGGGAGAACAGGGGGACTGAAGCTTTCTTT
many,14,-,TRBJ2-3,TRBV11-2,CASSLGLSTDTQYF,TGTGCCAGCAGCTTAGGACTTAGCACAGATACGCAGTATTTT
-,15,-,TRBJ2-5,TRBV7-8,CASSLLSGPRETQYF,TGTGCCAGCAGCTTGTTGAGTGGGCCCCGGGAGACCCAGTACTTC